The following is a T cell receptor (beta chain) sequence with its context. Its specificity is unknown. This entry comes from a study of hypomethylating agent response in myelodysplastic syndrome. Findings and caveats of the study: This small study analyzed only 11 patients. More novel clonotypes appeared in responders; more contracted clonotypes appeared in non-responders after treatment.

TCRdb's table, derived via immunoSEQ multiplex PCR, lists solely in-frame clones and lacks some. The sample contains 4,000 or so clones, 70% to 90% of which appear only once. The V gene lost 6 bases and the J gene lost 0 bases, with 18 bases spanning the gap. Germline values: CDR1 SEHNR, CDR2 FQNEAQ (reference sequence). CDR3 length: 17 residues. The clonotype originates from a human donor with myelodysplastic syndrome. V and J are TRBV7-9 and TRBJ2-1, with D perhaps matching TRBD1 or TRBD2 (5 bases each). Sequenced material: bone marrow, taken before or after starting hypomethylating agent treatment for myelodysplastic syndrome (not recorded which). The CDR3 sequence: CASSSPGRKSSYNEQFF. CDR3 DNA sequence: TGTGCCAGCAGTTCCCCGGGACGGAAAAGCTCCTACAATGAGCAGTTCTTC.